This T cell receptor (beta chain) was sequenced during a study of T cell responses to AZD1222 COVID-19 vaccine. Whole-study results and caveats: The study reported that nearly half of spike-specific TCRs target unmutated variant regions. CD4 TCRs covered the whole spike, strongest at regions 160-218 and 743-854.

Turning to this clone: Its antigen is unidentified.

Trimming removed 4 bases from V and 1 base from J, with 11 bases in between. Germline CDR1 and CDR2: SGHRS and YFSETQ. The CDR3 contains 14 residues. This table comes from immunoSEQ multiplex PCR, and its TCRdb copy is limited to in-frame clones, with some not included. The sample lists some 80,000 clones; 85% to 90% were seen once. This rearrangement joins TRBV5-1 to TRBJ1-1; D not certain. The receptor was isolated from an adult in good health. The specimen comprised peripheral blood, sampled on day 0 of AZD1222 vaccination. This CDR3 is CASSLNRPNTEAFF. The CDR3, as DNA: TGCGCCAGCAGCCTGAACAGACCGAACACTGAAGCTTTCTTT.